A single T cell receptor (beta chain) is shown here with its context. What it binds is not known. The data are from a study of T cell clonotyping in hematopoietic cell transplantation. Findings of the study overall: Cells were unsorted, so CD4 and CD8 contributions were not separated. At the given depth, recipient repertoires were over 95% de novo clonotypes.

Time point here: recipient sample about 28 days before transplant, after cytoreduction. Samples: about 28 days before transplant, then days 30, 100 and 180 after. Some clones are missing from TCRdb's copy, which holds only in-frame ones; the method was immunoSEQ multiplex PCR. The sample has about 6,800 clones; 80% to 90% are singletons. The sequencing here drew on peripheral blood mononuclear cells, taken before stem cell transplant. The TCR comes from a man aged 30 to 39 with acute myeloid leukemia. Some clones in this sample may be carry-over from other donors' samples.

In DNA, the CDR3 is TGTGCCAGCAGTGAATTGGGCAGGAGGAACACCGGGGAGCTGTTTTTT. It is translated as CASSELGRRNTGELFF. V is TRBV6-1 and J is TRBJ2-2; unclear D gene. Trimming left V 2 bases short and J 1 base short, with 11 bases between. Germline lookup yields CDR1 MNHNS and CDR2 SASEGT. This CDR3 is 16 amino acids long.